These 15 T cell receptor beta chains were all obtained from the same sample, sequenced in a study of T cells in Graves' hyperthyroidism and ophthalmopathy. TCR beta CDR3 sequences were amplified from RNA transcripts. First-round RT-PCR of the TCR CDR3 relied on the HTBI primer set. TCRdb analysed the multiplex PCR reads with MiXCR anew, one entry per CDR3 protein. Among around 290,000 distinct CDR3 sequences listed, 13% were seen once. Source material: blood. All receptors come from a woman aged 25 to 39 with Graves' hyperthyroidism that later progressed to Graves' ophthalmopathy.

This CDR3 reads CASSLSRLSEQYF. The CDR3 DNA sequence: TGTGCCAGCAGCTTAAGTAGACTTAGCGAGCAGTACTTC. The rearrangement joins TRBV7-2 to TRBJ2-7; no clear D. The length of the CDR3 is 13 residues. Trimming took off 2 bases at V and 6 bases at J, with 11 bases between the two ends. The germline V gene encodes CDR1 SGHTA and CDR2 FQGNSA. Full variable domain (rest looked up from reference TRBV7-2 and TRBJ2-7): GAGVSQSPSNKVTEKGKDVELRCDPISGHTALYWYRQSLGQGLEFLIYFQGNSAPDKSGLPSDRFSAERTGGSVSTLTIQRTQQEDSAVYLCASSLSRLSEQYFGPGTRLTVT.

This clonotype was observed a few times. The rearrangement links TRBV7-9 to TRBJ2-7; 12 bases are shared with TRBD1. The CDR3 is made up of 14 amino acids. Losses at the gene ends were 5 bases for V and 6 bases for J; bases not matched to a gene: 5. The germline CDR1 and CDR2 sequences are SEHNR and FQNEAQ (reference sequence). The CDR3 DNA follows: TGTGCCAGCAGCCCCGGGACAGGGGGCCTCGAGCAGTACTTC. As protein: CASSPGTGGLEQYF.

This clonotype was recorded at least ten times. The V gene is TRBV28, the J gene TRBJ2-3; TRBD2 matches at 12 bases. CDR1 and CDR2 (germline): MDHEN, SYDVKM. J gave up 11 bases and V 5 bases, and 8 bases lay outside the gene matches. The CDR3 length is 14 residues. For the CDR3, the DNA is TGTGCCAGCAGTAGGGGACTAGCGGGCCGCGAGCAGTATTTT. Translation: CASSRGLAGREQYF.

Many counts were recorded for this clonotype. The rearrangement links TRBV7-9 to TRBJ2-1; possibly TRBD1 or TRBD2 for D (6 bases each). Germline assignment: CDR1 SEHNR and CDR2 FQNEAQ (reference sequence). There are 17 residues in the CDR3. Trimming removed 3 bases at V and 2 bases at J, with 17 bases between. As DNA, the CDR3 is TGTGCCAGCAGCTTCCCGAGAAGGGGGGAAACCTACAATGAGCAGTTCTTC. The encoded protein is CASSFPRRGETYNEQFF.

This clonotype was observed a handful of times. The chain has TRBV6-2 or TRBV6-3 and TRBJ2-3, with TRBD2 as a possible D gene (6 bases). Trimming shortened V by 10 bases and J by 4 bases, and 18 bases separated the two germline ends. Per the germline V gene, CDR1 is MNHEY and CDR2 is SVGEGT. The CDR3 has 14 residues. CDR3 nucleotides: TGTGCCACCCGGGGGACGGGAGTAGCAGATACGCAGTATTTT. Its translation is CATRGTGVADTQYF.

There are a few counts of this clonotype. The V call is TRBV20-1, the J call TRBJ1-5; 8 positions agree with TRBD1. The V gene's germline CDR1 is DFQATT and CDR2 SNEGSKA (reference sequence). The CDR3 loop spans 16 amino acids. Losses at the gene ends were 4 bases for V and 3 bases for J; bases not matched to a gene: 11. CDR3 region: CSATILTGVNNQPQHF. CDR3 nucleotide sequence: TGCAGTGCTACGATTCTGACAGGGGTAAACAATCAGCCCCAGCATTTT.

The table lists this clonotype with many counts. The gene calls are TRBV5-8 and TRBJ1-5, with TRBD1 identical over 7 bases. Germline CDR1 is SGHTS and CDR2 is YDEGEE. This CDR3 spans 14 amino acids. Trimming cost V 4 bases and J 6 bases; bases outside gene matches: 7. CDR3: CASSTGTAGQPQHF. In nucleotides, the CDR3 is TGTGCCAGCAGCACGGGGACAGCGGGTCAGCCCCAGCATTTT.

This clonotype was seen ten or more times. The chain uses TRBV20-1 and TRBJ2-1, with 11 bases aligning to TRBD2. This CDR3 spans 15 amino acids. Germline CDR1 reads DFQATT; CDR2 reads SNEGSKA (reference sequence). After removal of 0 bases from V and 9 bases from J, the junction contained 7 bases not matched to a gene. This CDR3 is CSARDTLAGGIEQFF. The DNA of the CDR3 is TGCAGTGCTAGAGATACCCTAGCGGGAGGAATTGAGCAGTTCTTC.

This clonotype was found many times. V is TRBV7-9 and J is TRBJ2-1; possibly TRBD1 or TRBD2 for D (5 bases each). CDR3 length: 14 residues. Trimming shortened V by 3 bases and J by 6 bases, and 12 bases separated the two germline ends. The germline V gene has CDR1 SEHNR and CDR2 FQNEAQ (reference sequence). The CDR3, as DNA: TGTGCCAGCAGCTTTGGGGGACCCTTCAATGAGCAGTTCTTC. Protein sequence: CASSFGGPFNEQFF. Together with reference TRBV7-9 and TRBJ2-1, the CDR3 gives the full variable domain: DTGVSQNPRHKITKRGQNVTFRCDPISEHNRLYWYRQTLGQGPEFLTYFQNEAQLEKSRLLSDRFSAERPKGSFSTLEIQRTEQGDSAMYLCASSFGGPFNEQFFGPGTRLTVL.

There are many counts of this clonotype. The J gene is TRBJ2-2, the V gene TRBV7-9; 9 nucleotides align to TRBD2. This CDR3 is built from 13 residues. V gave up 11 bases and J gave up 3 bases; unmatched junction bases: 4. From germline, CDR1 is SEHNR and CDR2 FQNEAQ (reference sequence). The CDR3 is CAVEREDTGELFF. CDR3 coding DNA: TGTGCCGTCGAGCGGGAGGACACCGGGGAGCTGTTTTTT.

J is TRBJ2-3 and V is TRBV19; tentatively, D is TRBD1 (7 bases). Germline CDR1 LNHDA, CDR2 SQIVND (reference sequence). Trimming removed 3 bases at V and 1 base at J, with 11 bases between. The CDR3 is 15 amino acids. Here the CDR3 reads CASSMRDSRTDTQYF. CDR3 bases: TGTGCCAGTAGTATGCGGGACAGCCGCACAGATACGCAGTATTTT.

In this sample, this clonotype turned up many times. The J gene is TRBJ2-3, the V gene TRBV29-1; tentative D call: TRBD1 (6 bases). Germline assignment: CDR1 SQVTM and CDR2 ANQGSEA. The CDR3 is 13 amino acids. V lost 6 bases, J lost 0 bases, and 10 bases lay in between. CDR3 loop: CSVRQESTDTQYF. The CDR3 DNA reads TGCAGCGTGCGACAGGAGAGCACAGATACGCAGTATTTT.

In its sample, this clonotype was seen many times. The CDR3 sequence is CATDPINRGFGQPQHF. CDR3 nucleotide sequence: TGTGCCACGGACCCAATAAACAGGGGCTTCGGCCAGCCCCAGCATTTT. The chain has TRBV28 and TRBJ1-5; 7 nucleotides align to TRBD1. The CDR3 is 16 amino acids. The J segment lost 7 bases and the V segment lost 10 bases, leaving 19 bases of the junction unmatched. The germline CDR1 and CDR2 sequences are MDHEN and SYDVKM.

The V call is TRBV7-8, the J call TRBJ1-5; D call uncertain. The V gene's germline CDR1 is SGHVS and CDR2 FQNEAQ. The CDR3 is 16 amino acids. The V and J ends lost 0 bases and 1 base respectively, with 10 bases between them. This CDR3 is CASSLAGAESNQPQHF. The DNA for the CDR3 is TGTGCCAGCAGCTTAGCTGGCGCCGAGAGCAATCAGCCCCAGCATTTT.

The chain links TRBV6-1 to TRBJ2-7; the D is unclear. Trimming took 4 bases from V and 6 from J, leaving 13 bases between them. Looked up from germline, CDR1 is MNHNS and CDR2 is SASEGT. The CDR3 extends over 13 amino acids. The CDR3 sequence: CASSAGQATEQYF. DNA for the CDR3: TGTGCCAGCAGTGCGGGCCAAGCCACCGAGCAGTACTTC.